This T cell receptor beta chain was observed in a study of early T cells in non-severe SARS-CoV-2 infection (dated by TCRdb to the early 2020s). For context, the study as a whole: TCR sequencing used bulk RNA from unsorted whole blood, so alpha and beta chains could not be paired. Points the paper makes about the study in general: Matching against VDJdb was skewed toward anti-spike CD8 responses, likely underestimated virus-specific expansions, and missed private and CD4 specificities.

V has 4 bases trimmed and J has 4 bases trimmed; junction bases matching no gene number 9. The CDR3 has 15 amino acids, counting the end cysteine and phenylalanine. Only the CDR3 portion is preserved as DNA: 45 bases, with reading frame beginning at the first base. From a lookup of the germline V gene, CDR1 and CDR2 are SGHRS and YFSETQ. This clonotype has just a few counts. This receptor's antigen is unknown. Base-call qualities are not available, and no considerably larger clone is one nucleotide away. Libraries were constructed by 5' RACE. The sample was run on a NextSeq 500. To correct for sequencing error and PCR bias, the TCR library protocol tagged individual cDNA molecules with unique molecular identifiers. Sequencing covered both TCR alpha and beta chains, and within each sample the abundances of alpha and beta sequences were tightly co-correlated. Per the original workflow: V gene, J gene and CDR3 annotation of TCR sequences was performed with Decombinator V4. TCRs were defined as expanded if a significant change between any two time points was detected under a Poisson model with p below 0.0001. TCR abundances were normalised to the total number of TCRs sequenced in each sample and reported as counts per million. TRAV1-2 paired with TRAJ12, TRAJ20 or TRAJ33 defined MAIT TCRs, while TRAV10 paired with TRAJ18 defined iNKT TCRs. VDJdb, accessed 1 November 2021, was searched for CMV, EBV and SARS-CoV-2 annotated TCRs, with TCRs annotated for multiple antigens excluded. TCRdb reprocessed the public reads (quality trimming at Q25 with fastp, clone calling with MiXCR) and kept in-frame beta chains. Duplicate CDR3 protein sequences are folded into a single record with the most common DNA and genes. The V and J calls and clone size come from TCRdb's table, not from the authors' own analysis. The sample table contains about 44,000 distinct CDR3 sequences; only one count was recorded for about 6% of them. The ten biggest clones cover about a fifth of the sample.

A case-control design nested within a healthcare worker cohort in London, UK, was used, with weekly nasopharyngeal swab PCR tests and blood sampling performed. Between 23 and 31 March 2020, the week of the UK lockdown, healthcare workers were enrolled and then followed up weekly for as long as 16 weeks. The chain links TRBV5-1 with TRBJ1-1; a stretch of 8 junction bases matches TRBD1. The clonotype was recovered from an adult who was a healthcare worker with PCR-confirmed SARS-CoV-2 infection or an uninfected control (not recorded which). Here the sequenced sample was whole blood, taken at baseline. CDR3 protein: CASSRLDRGGTEAFF. The base sequence is TGCGCCAGCAGCCGCCTCGACAGGGGCGGCACTGAAGCTTTCTTT.